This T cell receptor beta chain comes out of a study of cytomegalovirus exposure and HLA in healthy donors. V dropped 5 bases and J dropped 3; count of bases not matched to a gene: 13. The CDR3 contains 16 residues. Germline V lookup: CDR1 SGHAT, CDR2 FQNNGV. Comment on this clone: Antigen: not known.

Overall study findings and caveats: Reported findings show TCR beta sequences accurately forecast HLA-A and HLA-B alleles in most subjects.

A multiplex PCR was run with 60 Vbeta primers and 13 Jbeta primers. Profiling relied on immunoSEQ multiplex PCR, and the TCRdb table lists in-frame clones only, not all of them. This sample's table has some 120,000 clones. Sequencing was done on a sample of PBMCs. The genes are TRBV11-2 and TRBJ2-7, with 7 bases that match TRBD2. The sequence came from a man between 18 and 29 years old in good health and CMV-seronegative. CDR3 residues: CASSQWGSGGVYEQYF. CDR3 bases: TGTGCCAGCAGCCAGTGGGGGAGTGGGGGGGTCTACGAGCAGTACTTC.